The entry below describes one T cell receptor (beta chain). The sample originates from a study of blood T cell repertoires in COVID-19. Study at large: Whether acute or convalescent, the COVID-19 samples came from the United States, Italy and Spain. From T cells, B-cell-depleted T cells, or PBMCs came the material, which was cDNA or gDNA.

Original data processing: Estimation of nucleated cell counts relied on the amplification of reference gene primers. Data came from immunoSEQ multiplex PCR; TCRdb stores just in-frame clones and leaves some out. For V, J and clone size, that table is used; D and trimming come from the DNA. Of around 260,000 clones detected, around nine tenths appear once; the ten largest clones hold nearly 2%. The CDR3 is 19 amino acids. The V gene's germline CDR1 is SGHDT and CDR2 YYEEEE. The germline V and J ends were trimmed by 4 bases and 0 bases, with 22 bases remaining between them. This sequence was found in a man under 40 with active or convalescent COVID-19. Sequencing was done on a sample of peripheral blood. This sequence joins TRBV5-6 and TRBJ1-4, with unresolved D. This CDR3 is CASSPLSEGPTATNEKLFF. DNA of the CDR3: TGTGCCAGCAGCCCTCTGAGCGAGGGCCCGACTGCAACTAATGAAAAACTGTTTTTT.